Listed below are T cell receptor beta chains from one sample, sequenced in a study of human T cells and chemical hapten exposure. TCRdb fed the RACE reads into MiXCR, producing one record per CDR3 protein. Of just over 80,000 distinct CDR3 sequences listed, over 8.5% are singletons. The sequences come from whole blood, collected in connection with sensitization to the hapten diphenylcyclopropenone (DPC). These receptors were obtained from a woman in her fifties or sixties with alopecia areata. Some clones in this sample may be carry-over from other donors' samples. The CDR3 runs from the conserved cysteine through the conserved F or W. A D gene is named only where the DNA matches it firmly. Size is stated for part of the rows, as once, few or many counts, or as a class when the clone is expanded.

TRBD1 few TRBJ1-1 TRBV20-1 CSARGTGNTEAFF TGCAGTGCTAGAGGGACAGGGAACACTGAAGCTTTCTTT
TRBD2 . TRBJ2-2 TRBV3-1 CASSQGLAGTGELFF TGTGCCAGCAGCCAGGGACTAGCGGGAACCGGGGAGCTGTTTTTT
TRBD2 . TRBJ2-3 TRBV29-1 CSVGSSGGGDTQYF TGCAGCGTTGGGAGTAGCGGGGGTGGAGATACGCAGTATTTT
. . TRBJ2-2 TRBV28 CASSSHNTGELFF TGTGCCAGCAGTTCTCATAACACCGGGGAGCTGTTTTTT
. few TRBJ1-1 TRBV6-6 CASSPRVTEAFF TGTGCCAGCAGTCCGCGGGTGACTGAAGCTTTCTTT
. many TRBJ2-7 TRBV20-1 CSAYTVGQNYEQYF TGCAGTGCTTATACGGTTGGGCAGAACTACGAGCAGTACTTC
. . TRBJ1-2 TRBV15 CATSRVLEGPYGYTF TGTGCCACCAGCAGAGTTCTAGAAGGGCCCTATGGCTACACCTTC
. many TRBJ1-2 TRBV9 CASSVDGRYTF TGTGCCAGCAGCGTAGACGGTCGCTACACCTTC
TRBD1 . TRBJ1-2 TRBV7-8 CASSLPTKGDRVYGYTF TGTGCCAGCAGCTTACCGACCAAGGGGGACAGGGTATATGGCTACACCTTC
. few TRBJ1-1 TRBV7-6 CASSYLLKGEAFF TGTGCCAGCAGCTACCTACTGAAGGGGGAAGCTTTCTTT
. many TRBJ2-7 TRBV5-1 CASSSGLSSYEQYF TGCGCCAGCAGCTCCGGACTAAGCTCCTACGAGCAGTACTTC
TRBD2 many TRBJ2-2 TRBV27 CASSLDSGSRTGELFF TGTGCCAGCAGTTTAGATAGCGGGAGTAGGACCGGGGAGCTGTTTTTT
. few TRBJ2-1 TRBV4-3 CASSQEETRGEQFF TGCGCCAGCAGCCAAGAGGAGACCAGGGGTGAGCAGTTCTTC
TRBD1 many TRBJ1-2 TRBV20-1 CSAGTGPDGYTF TGCAGTGCTGGGACAGGCCCGGATGGCTACACCTTC
TRBD2 . TRBJ2-5 TRBV9 CASSPPYGTSGQETQYF TGTGCCAGCAGCCCACCATATGGGACTAGCGGACAAGAGACCCAGTACTTC
. few TRBJ1-1 TRBV24-1 CATNRQDANTEAFF TGTGCCACCAATAGACAGGACGCGAACACTGAAGCTTTCTTT
TRBD1 few TRBJ2-7 TRBV29-1 CSVHGQGASYEQYF TGCAGCGTGCACGGACAGGGGGCCTCCTACGAGCAGTACTTC
TRBD1 few TRBJ1-2 TRBV12-3/TRBV12-4 CASKVEEGAYGYTF TGTGCCAGCAAAGTCGAGGAGGGGGCGTATGGCTACACCTTC
. many TRBJ1-2 TRBV29-1 CSALTTDYGYTF TGCAGCGCTCTTACCACCGACTATGGCTACACCTTC
. many TRBJ2-1 TRBV29-1 CSVEAGLVQFF TGCAGCGTTGAAGCAGGGCTAGTGCAGTTCTTC
TRBD1 many TRBJ1-1 TRBV18 CASSQQPDRKNTEAFF TGTGCCAGCTCACAGCAACCGGACAGGAAGAACACTGAAGCTTTCTTT
. once TRBJ1-5 TRBV3-1 CASSLQAGLQPQHF TGTGCCAGCAGCCTTCAGGCAGGCCTTCAGCCCCAGCATTTT
TRBD1 many TRBJ1-5 TRBV7-3 CASSRSILRDRGHYSNQPQHF TGTGCCAGCAGCCGATCTATCCTCCGGGACAGGGGGCATTATAGCAATCAGCCCCAGCATTTT
. . TRBJ2-7 TRBV10-3 CAIREDSPYEQYF TGTGCCATCAGGGAGGACTCACCCTACGAGCAGTACTTC
TRBD1 . TRBJ2-1 TRBV5-1 CASSPDRGPINVQFF TGCGCCAGCAGCCCTGACAGGGGGCCTATCAATGTGCAGTTCTTC
. many TRBJ2-3 TRBV27 CASSQRLRRDSTDTQYF TGTGCCAGCAGTCAACGTCTACGGCGGGATAGCACAGATACGCAGTATTTT
. many TRBJ2-7 TRBV9 CASSVDAGAGPYEQYF TGTGCCAGCAGCGTAGACGCAGGGGCGGGACCCTACGAGCAGTACTTC
TRBD2 . TRBJ2-3 TRBV27 CASSLSYVRLAGGNTDTQYF TGTGCCAGCAGTTTATCCTACGTCCGACTAGCGGGAGGCAACACAGATACGCAGTATTTT
TRBD1 many TRBJ1-4 TRBV29-1 CSVTKQGTTNEKLFF TGCAGCGTTACCAAACAGGGGACGACTAATGAAAAACTGTTTTTT
. few TRBJ2-4 TRBV28 CASSQKNIQYF TGTGCCAGCAGTCAGAAAAACATTCAGTACTTC
. few TRBJ1-1 TRBV9 CASSGDIARRSEAFF TGTGCCAGCAGCGGGGACATCGCTCGGAGATCTGAAGCTTTCTTT
TRBD1 few TRBJ2-3 TRBV12-3/TRBV12-4 CASSLLRGLRGEGTDTQYF TGTGCCAGCAGTCTGCTTAGGGGGCTGCGAGGTGAAGGCACAGATACGCAGTATTTT
TRBD1 many TRBJ2-3 TRBV20-1 CSARVPTGGWGTDTQYF TGCAGTGCTAGAGTACCGACAGGGGGCTGGGGCACAGATACGCAGTATTTT
. few TRBJ1-3 TRBV28 CASSLNGASSGNTIYF TGTGCCAGCAGTTTAAACGGGGCGAGCTCTGGAAACACCATATATTTT
TRBD2 few TRBJ2-1 TRBV27 CASSLSAGGYNEQFF TGTGCCAGCAGTTTGTCGGCGGGAGGGTACAATGAGCAGTTCTTC
. . TRBJ1-5 TRBV2 CASRREDYGQPQHF TGTGCCAGCAGACGGGAAGACTACGGTCAGCCCCAGCATTTT
. . TRBJ2-3 TRBV5-1 CASSLEDSTDTQYF TGCGCCAGCAGCTTGGAAGACAGCACAGATACGCAGTATTTT
. few TRBJ2-3 TRBV29-1 CSVAGGASTDTQYF TGCAGCGTTGCAGGGGGGGCGAGCACAGATACGCAGTATTTT
. few TRBJ1-6 TRBV7-2 CASRDLYNSPLHF TGTGCCAGCAGGGACCTCTATAATTCACCCCTCCACTTT
. . TRBJ1-1 TRBV20-1 CSRRGLMNTEAFF TGCAGTAGGAGGGGTCTCATGAACACTGAAGCTTTCTTT
. many TRBJ1-5 TRBV7-2 CASSLVAGGYSNQPQHF TGTGCCAGCAGCTTAGTGGCAGGCGGTTATAGCAATCAGCCCCAGCATTTT
TRBD1 many TRBJ2-2 TRBV9 CASTPAGGRVGELFF TGTGCCAGCACCCCGGCAGGGGGAAGAGTCGGGGAGCTGTTTTTT
TRBD2 many TRBJ2-3 TRBV7-8 CASSPDRGGHRTDTQYF TGTGCCAGCAGCCCCGACCGGGGGGGCCATCGCACAGATACGCAGTATTTT
. many TRBJ2-7 TRBV18 CASSPGLGGYEQYF TGTGCCAGCTCACCAGGATTAGGAGGGTACGAGCAGTACTTC
. many TRBJ1-2 TRBV9 CASSVAGPGASGYTF TGTGCCAGCAGCGTAGCTGGTCCGGGGGCTAGCGGCTACACCTTC
. many TRBJ1-3 TRBV21-1 CASSKGARGPDTIYF TGTGCCAGCAGCAAAGGAGCGAGGGGCCCAGACACCATATATTTT
TRBD2 few TRBJ2-3 TRBV28 CASSRTSGRGTDTQYF TGTGCCAGCAGTCGAACTAGCGGGAGGGGGACAGATACGCAGTATTTT
TRBD1 few TRBJ1-4 TRBV18 CASSQTRQGEKLFF TGTGCCAGCTCGCAAACTCGACAGGGAGAAAAACTGTTTTTT
TRBD1 . TRBJ2-7 TRBV7-2 CASSRDSNYEQYF TGTGCCAGCAGCAGGGACAGCAACTACGAGCAGTACTTC
TRBD1 few TRBJ2-7 TRBV29-1 CSVEGSRDSYEQYF TGCAGCGTTGAAGGGAGCCGGGACAGCTACGAGCAGTACTTC
. many TRBJ2-7 TRBV29-1 CSGGTQPYEQYF TGCAGCGGCGGGACGCAGCCCTACGAGCAGTACTTC
. . TRBJ1-1 TRBV28 CASSRPLIGEAFF TGTGCCAGCAGCCGCCCCTTGATCGGTGAAGCTTTCTTT
TRBD1 . TRBJ1-2 TRBV20-1 CSARVQGAGGYTF TGCAGTGCTAGAGTACAGGGGGCTGGCGGCTACACCTTC
. . TRBJ1-2 TRBV20-1 CSAGARQSNYGYTF TGCAGTGCTGGGGCCAGGCAATCTAACTATGGCTACACCTTC